Ten or more counts support the clone carrying this T cell receptor (beta chain). TCRdb processed the 5' RACE reads anew with MiXCR; each CDR3 protein has one entry. The data contain 40,000 to 60,000 distinct CDR3 sequences, roughly 15% of them singletons. This specimen comes from a study of T cells of healthy individuals. The germline CDR1 and CDR2 sequences are LNHDA and SQIVND (reference sequence). Trimming at V came to 7 bases and at J to 7 bases, leaving 7 bases not matched to a gene. This CDR3 is built from 14 residues. The chain combines TRBV19 with TRBJ1-4, with 9 positions matching TRBD1. This clonotype originated in a human donor in good health. The CDR3 loop reads CASTGTGRTEKLFF. CDR3 nucleotide sequence: TGTGCCAGTACCGGGACAGGGAGGACTGAAAAACTGTTTTTT.